These 30 T cell receptor beta chains were sequenced from one sample in a study of T cell changes during pregnancy in multiple sclerosis. Sequencing was performed with immunoSEQ multiplex PCR; in TCRdb, only in-frame clones are kept and a portion is missing. The sample consists of about 110,000 clones, 91% of them appearing once. Here the sequenced sample was peripheral blood, taken after pregnancy. These receptors all stem from a female donor with multiple sclerosis, enrolled in a pregnancy study.

V and J are TRBV6-1 and TRBJ2-7; 7 bases line up with TRBD1. The germline V gene has CDR1 MNHNS and CDR2 SASEGT. V lost 7 bases to trimming and J lost 7 bases; unmatched junction nucleotides: 10. CDR3 length equals 13 residues. The DNA for the CDR3 is TGTGCCAGCAAAGCAACAGGGGTGAAAGAGCAGTACTTC. Protein sequence: CASKATGVKEQYF.

The gene calls are TRBV5-8 and TRBJ1-6; D is perhaps TRBD1 (6 bases). The germline V gene encodes CDR1 SGHTS and CDR2 YDEGEE. This CDR3 is 16 amino acids long. The V and J ends lost 2 bases and 10 bases respectively, with 19 bases between them. CDR3 nucleotide sequence: TGTGCCAGCAGCTTAGAATACAGGGATTTATACTCACCCCTCCACTTT. Its protein is CASSLEYRDLYSPLHF.

The chain couples TRBV19 to TRBJ2-7; D gene unclear. Trimming removed 3 bases at V and 6 bases at J, with 6 bases between. The germline gives CDR1 LNHDA, CDR2 SQIVND (reference sequence). This CDR3 has 11 amino acids. This chain's CDR3 is CASSMGSEQYF. CDR3 nucleotides: TGTGCCAGTAGTATGGGCAGCGAGCAGTACTTC.

J is TRBJ1-6 and V is TRBV18; D is possibly TRBD1 (6 bases). The CDR3 consists of 15 residues. Trimming pared 3 bases from V and 5 bases from J, leaving 11 bases between. Germline V gene data show CDR1 as KGHSH and CDR2 as LQKENI. CDR3 residues: CASSPQPGDNSPLHF. CDR3 DNA: TGTGCCAGCTCACCTCAGCCAGGGGATAATTCACCCCTCCACTTT.

The V call is TRBV6-5, the J call TRBJ1-2, with D possibly TRBD1 on 5 matching bases. The germline V gene encodes CDR1 MNHEY and CDR2 SVGAGI. The CDR3 covers 14 residues. V was clipped by 6 bases and J by 5 bases, with 16 bases between them. CDR3 region: CASSRPSRGYGYTF. CDR3 sequence (DNA): TGTGCCAGCAGCCGACCCTCCCGGGGGTATGGCTACACCTTC.

This CDR3 is CASSLTSGGYEQYF. CDR3 nucleotides: TGCGCCAGCAGCCTGACTAGCGGGGGGTACGAGCAGTACTTC. This chain links TRBV5-1 with TRBJ2-7; TRBD2 aligns across 13 bases. The CDR3 has 14 residues. The trim removed 4 bases at V and 4 bases at J, leaving 2 bases unmatched. CDR1 and CDR2 from the germline V gene are SGHRS and YFSETQ. Looking up the rest from reference TRBV5-1 and TRBJ2-7 gives the full variable domain: KAGVTQTPRYLIKTRGQQVTLSCSPISGHRSVSWYQQTPGQGLQFLFEYFSETQRNKGNFPGRFSGRQFSNSRSEMNVSTLELGDSALYLCASSLTSGGYEQYFGPGTRLTVT.

V usage is TRBV6-6 and J usage is TRBJ2-1; perhaps TRBD2 as D (6 bases). The CDR3 extends over 15 amino acids. In germline, CDR1 is MNHNY, CDR2 SVGAGI (reference sequence). V was trimmed by 0 bases and J by 1 base, leaving 7 bases between them. CDR3 bases: TGTGCCAGCAGTTACTCCGGGGGTTCCTACAATGAGCAGTTCTTC. Protein: CASSYSGGSYNEQFF.

Comments on this clone: A junction end diverges from the germline sequence, so it may reflect a read error. The gene calls are TRBV13 and TRBJ1-1, with D unclear. The CDR3 extends over 16 amino acids. CDR1 is PRHDT, CDR2 FYEKMQ, per germline (reference sequence). The CDR3 DNA sequence: TGTGCCAGCACCTTACCCGGAGAGAGGCGGAACACTGAAGCTTTCTTT. Residues: CASTLPGERRNTEAFF. The variable domain in full, completed from reference TRBV13 and TRBJ1-1, reads AAGVIQSPRHLIKEKRETATLKCYPIPRHDTVYWYQQGPGQDPQFLISFYEKMQSDKGSIPDRFSAQQFSDYHSELNMSSLELGDSALYFCASTLPGERRNTEAFFGQGTRLTVV.

CDR3 loop: CASSPLARASYEQYF. The CDR3 nucleotides read TGTGCCAGTAGTCCTCTGGCCAGGGCCTCCTACGAGCAGTACTTC. The chain uses TRBV19 and TRBJ2-7; tentative D call: TRBD1 (5 bases). Germline V gives CDR1 LNHDA, CDR2 SQIVND (reference sequence). The CDR3 loop spans 15 amino acids. V shed 5 bases and J shed 0 bases, with 14 bases lying between them. The variable domain in full, completed from reference TRBV19 and TRBJ2-7, reads DGGITQSPKYLFRKEGQNVTLSCEQNLNHDAMYWYRQDPGQGLRLIYYSQIVNDFQKGDIAEGYSVSREKKESFPLTVTSAQKNPTAFYLCASSPLARASYEQYFGPGTRLTVT.

DNA of the CDR3: TGTGCCAGCAGCCCCCAGGACGGGGAGTCACCCCTCCACTTT. Translated: CASSPQDGESPLHF. The chain recombines TRBV9 with TRBJ1-6; D is undetermined. V dropped 4 bases and J dropped 10 bases, with 15 bases sitting between them. Germline CDR1 reads SGDLS; CDR2 reads YYNGEE. This CDR3 region has 14 residues.

This chain connects TRBV19 to TRBJ1-2; 7 bases line up with TRBD1. V lost 8 bases and J lost 4; bases outside the gene matches: 7. This CDR3 comprises 13 residues. Germline CDR1 LNHDA, CDR2 SQIVND (reference sequence). The CDR3 reads CASHTGDIYGYTF. In DNA, the CDR3 is TGTGCCAGTCACACAGGGGATATCTATGGCTACACCTTC.

The chain couples TRBV9 to TRBJ1-6; D call uncertain. Germline V gene sequence: CDR1 SGDLS, CDR2 YYNGEE. This CDR3 comprises 15 residues. The ends were cut back, 3 bases at V and 7 bases at J, with 14 bases in the middle. The CDR3 DNA is TGTGCCAGCAGCGCCGATTTGTCCCGGAATTCACCCCTCCACTTT. Residues: CASSADLSRNSPLHF.

The rearrangement uses TRBV19 and TRBJ2-2, with 11 bases identical to TRBD2. Germline V gives CDR1 LNHDA, CDR2 SQIVND (reference sequence). The CDR3 contains 16 residues. Unmatched junction bases numbered 4, after V lost 1 base and J lost 6 bases. The DNA for the CDR3 is TGTGCCAGTAGTATAGGACTAGCGGGGAAGTCCGGGGAGCTGTTTTTT. The encoded protein is CASSIGLAGKSGELFF. The full variable domain, with the rest looked up from reference TRBV19 and TRBJ2-2, is DGGITQSPKYLFRKEGQNVTLSCEQNLNHDAMYWYRQDPGQGLRLIYYSQIVNDFQKGDIAEGYSVSREKKESFPLTVTSAQKNPTAFYLCASSIGLAGKSGELFFGEGSRLTVL.

This clone was detected once. The gene calls are TRBV6-5 and TRBJ2-7; D perhaps matches TRBD1 (5 bases). The germline V and J ends were trimmed by 4 bases and 2 bases, with 15 bases remaining between them. CDR1 and CDR2 (germline): MNHEY, SVGAGI. The CDR3 covers 15 residues. CDR3 residues: CASSSSTVGPYEQYF. The CDR3 DNA is TGTGCCAGCAGTTCATCGACAGTAGGGCCCTACGAGCAGTACTTC.

J is TRBJ2-7 and V is TRBV15; tentatively, D is TRBD1 (5 bases). The end of the DNA is better explained by TRBJ2-1, so the J call may be wrong. Germline V gives CDR1 LNHNV, CDR2 YYDKDF (reference sequence). This CDR3 is built from 12 residues. As DNA, the CDR3 is TGTGCCACCAGCAGGCCCTGGGGCGGACAGTTCTTC. Amino acid sequence: CATSRPWGGQFF.

V and J are TRBV4-1 and TRBJ2-1, with 9 positions matching TRBD2. The CDR3 extends over 17 amino acids. V lost 3 bases, J lost 5 bases, and 11 bases stayed unmatched. CDR1 is MGHRA, CDR2 YSYEKL, per germline. This CDR3 is CASSQVGRGGLDNEQFF. For the CDR3, the DNA is TGCGCCAGCAGCCAGGTAGGGCGGGGGGGCCTCGACAATGAGCAGTTCTTC.

J is TRBJ2-7 and V is TRBV7-6, with 8 bases fitting TRBD1. CDR1 SGHVS and CDR2 FNYEAQ come from the germline V gene. The V segment lost 4 bases and the J segment 5 bases; nucleotides outside the gene matches: 10. CDR3 length: 15 residues. CDR3 sequence: CASSYLDRGRNEQYF. CDR3 coding DNA: TGTGCCAGCAGCTACCTCGACAGGGGAAGGAACGAGCAGTACTTC.

A remark on this clone: One junction end does not reproduce the germline sequence, and a read error may be involved. This chain uses TRBV2 with TRBJ2-1; D uncertain. The germline V gene has CDR1 SNHLY and CDR2 FYNNEI. CDR3 length: 14 residues. The CDR3 is CASSDSDSNNEQFF. The CDR3, as DNA: TGTGCCAGCAGTGATTCCGACTCCAACAATGAGCAGTTCTTC.

The rearrangement joins TRBV6-5 to TRBJ1-5, with D possibly being TRBD1 (5 bases). Germline-derived CDR1 and CDR2 are MNHEY and SVGAGI. The CDR3 has 14 amino acids. V was shortened by 5 bases and J by 0 bases, with 8 bases between the two germline ends. The CDR3 loop reads CASSKGDSNQPQHF. For the CDR3, the DNA is TGTGCCAGCAGTAAAGGGGATAGCAATCAGCCCCAGCATTTT.

The sample holds one count of this clone. The V call is TRBV4-2, the J call TRBJ1-2, with 7 bases identical to TRBD1. This CDR3 contains 16 residues. Trimming removed 4 bases from V and 7 bases from J; junction bases left unmatched: 15. CDR1 LGHNA and CDR2 YNFKEQ come from the germline V gene. Written as DNA, the CDR3 is TGTGCCAGCAGCCCTAGGAACTGGGGACAGTTGAGTGGCTACACCTTC. It is translated as CASSPRNWGQLSGYTF.

V and J are TRBV15 and TRBJ1-5; the D is unclear. V was cut by 5 bases and J by 0 bases, with 5 bases left in between. Per the germline V gene, CDR1 is LNHNV and CDR2 is YYDKDF (reference sequence). This CDR3 region has 13 residues. CDR3 DNA sequence: TGTGCCACCAGCTCCGTTAGCAATCAGCCCCAGCATTTT. Amino acids: CATSSVSNQPQHF.

The chain employs TRBV7-8 and TRBJ2-3; 9 bases are shared with TRBD1. V gave up 5 bases and J gave up 4 bases; unmatched junction bases: 7. The germline V gene encodes CDR1 SGHVS and CDR2 FQNEAQ. There are 15 residues in the CDR3. Written as DNA, the CDR3 is TGTGCCAGCAGCCCCGGGACAGGGAGTTCAGATACGCAGTATTTT. Protein sequence: CASSPGTGSSDTQYF.

The chain joins TRBV5-6 to TRBJ1-2; D may be TRBD1 (5 bases). The V gene's germline CDR1 is SGHDT and CDR2 YYEEEE. The CDR3 is made up of 16 amino acids. V shed 1 base and J shed 2 bases, with 15 bases lying between them. CDR3 bases: TGTGCCAGCAGCTTGCGGGGGGACCTACGGAACTATGGCTACACCTTC. The encoded protein is CASSLRGDLRNYGYTF.

The rearrangement joins TRBV4-2 to TRBJ2-7; 14 nucleotides agree with TRBD2. The V gene's germline CDR1 is LGHNA and CDR2 YNFKEQ. The J segment lost 12 bases and the V segment lost 0 bases, leaving 10 bases of the junction unmatched. The CDR3 runs 16 residues. The DNA of the CDR3 is TGTGCCAGCAGCCAAGACGAACCTGGACTAGCGGGGGGTCCGTACTTC. Residues: CASSQDEPGLAGGPYF.

The CDR3 protein is CAWSGFQGAFYGYTF. In nucleotides, the CDR3 is TGTGCCTGGAGTGGGTTCCAGGGGGCCTTCTATGGCTACACCTTC. The chain recombines TRBV30 with TRBJ1-2; 8 nucleotides agree with TRBD1. The CDR3 covers 15 residues. With 1 base clipped from V and 4 bases from J, the junction kept 8 bases outside the gene matches. CDR1 is GTSNPN and CDR2 is SVGIG in the germline V gene (reference sequence).

This chain joins TRBV5-1 and TRBJ2-1, with 14 bases matching TRBD2. J gave up 5 bases and V 4 bases, and 5 bases lay outside the gene matches. The CDR3 totals 16 residues. Germline CDR1 and CDR2: SGHRS and YFSETQ. The CDR3 spells CASSGGLAGVHNEQFF. The CDR3 nucleotides read TGCGCCAGCAGCGGGGGACTAGCGGGGGTTCACAATGAGCAGTTCTTC.

This rearrangement joins TRBV10-2 to TRBJ1-4; weak D call: TRBD1 (6 bases). The CDR3 has 18 residues. The V and J ends lost 7 bases and 1 base respectively, with 22 bases between them. CDR1 is WSHSY, CDR2 SAAADI, per germline. The CDR3 sequence is CASKGGVGRIKTNEKLFF. DNA of the CDR3: TGCGCCAGCAAGGGGGGGGTTGGCAGGATTAAAACTAATGAAAAACTGTTTTTT.

The chain joins TRBV18 to TRBJ1-1; 9 bases are a match to TRBD1. The germline gives CDR1 KGHSH, CDR2 LQKENI. With 3 bases clipped from V and 1 base from J, the junction kept 3 bases outside the gene matches. The CDR3 is made up of 15 amino acids. CDR3 coding DNA: TGTGCCAGCTCACCGCCGGGACAGGGGAACACTGAAGCTTTCTTT. Residues: CASSPPGQGNTEAFF.

V gene TRBV19 combines with J gene TRBJ1-2; D remains ambiguous. V was shortened by 1 base and J by 2 bases, with 14 bases between the two germline ends. CDR1 and CDR2 (germline): LNHDA, SQIVND (reference sequence). The CDR3 spans 16 residues. CDR3 nucleotides: TGTGCCAGTAGTATAGGTAACCCGGGATCCAACTATGGCTACACCTTC. Amino acids: CASSIGNPGSNYGYTF.

This chain's CDR3 is CASSPTPGSGNTIYF. CDR3 in DNA: TGTGCCAGCTCACCGACACCAGGCTCTGGAAACACCATATATTTT. The rearrangement links TRBV18 to TRBJ1-3, with D hard to call. Trimming left V 3 bases short and J 0 bases short, with 9 bases between. CDR1 and CDR2 (germline): KGHSH, LQKENI. The CDR3 runs to 15 residues.